Below, one T cell receptor (beta chain) is given with its context. As processed by the authors: The assay estimated nucleated cells by amplifying reference gene primers. Clones were read by immunoSEQ multiplex PCR, and TCRdb kept only the in-frame ones, dropping some. From that table come the V and J calls and clone size; the DNA was used to work out D and trimming. Of about 300,000 clones listed, just under 90% are singletons. These data originate in a study of blood T cell repertoires in COVID-19. Study overall: Sample material is recorded as cDNA or gDNA derived from T cells, B-cell-depleted T cells, or PBMCs.

Germline CDR1 is SGHNT and CDR2 is YENEEA. Trimming stripped 2 bases from V and 7 bases from J, with 9 bases between. CDR3 length: 12 amino acids. Seattle enrolled patients during active infection and tracked them longitudinally. This chain links TRBV11-3 with TRBJ2-7; the D gene is possibly TRBD1 (5 bases). Input material: peripheral blood. This clonotype was sampled from a woman in her thirties with COVID-19, enrolled during active disease. The CDR3 sequence is CASSLRTREQYF. Written as DNA, the CDR3 is TGTGCCAGCAGCTTAAGGACAAGGGAGCAGTACTTC.